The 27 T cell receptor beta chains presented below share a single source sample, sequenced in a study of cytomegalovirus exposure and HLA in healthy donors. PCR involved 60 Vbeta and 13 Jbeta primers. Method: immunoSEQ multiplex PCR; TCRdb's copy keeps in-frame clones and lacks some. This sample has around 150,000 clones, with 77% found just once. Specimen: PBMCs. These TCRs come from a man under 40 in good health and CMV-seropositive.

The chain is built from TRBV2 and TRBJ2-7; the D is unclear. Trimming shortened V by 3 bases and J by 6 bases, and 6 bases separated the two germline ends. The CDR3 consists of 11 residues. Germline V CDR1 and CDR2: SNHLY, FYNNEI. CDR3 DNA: TGTGCCAGCAGTGACCCTTCCGAGCAGTACTTC. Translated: CASSDPSEQYF. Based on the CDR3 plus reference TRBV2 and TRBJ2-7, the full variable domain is EPEVTQTPSHQVTQMGQEVILRCVPISNHLYFYWYRQILGQKVEFLVSFYNNEISEKSEIFDDQFSVERPDGSNFTLKIRSTKLEDSAMYFCASSDPSEQYFGPGTRLTVT.

The CDR3 spells CASRLRGVNTEAFF. The CDR3 nucleotides are TGTGCCAGCAGACTCAGGGGGGTGAACACTGAAGCTTTCTTT. This sequence joins TRBV7-9 and TRBJ1-1, with 7 bases fitting TRBD1. Germline V lookup: CDR1 SEHNR, CDR2 FQNEAQ (reference sequence). V was pared by 6 bases and J by 0 bases, with 4 bases of the junction left unmatched. The CDR3 consists of 14 residues.

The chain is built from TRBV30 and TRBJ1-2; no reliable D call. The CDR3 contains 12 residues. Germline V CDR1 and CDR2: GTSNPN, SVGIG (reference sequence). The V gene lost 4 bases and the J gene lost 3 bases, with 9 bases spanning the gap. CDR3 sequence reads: CAWTATHYGYTF. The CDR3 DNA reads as TGTGCCTGGACTGCGACACACTATGGCTACACCTTC.

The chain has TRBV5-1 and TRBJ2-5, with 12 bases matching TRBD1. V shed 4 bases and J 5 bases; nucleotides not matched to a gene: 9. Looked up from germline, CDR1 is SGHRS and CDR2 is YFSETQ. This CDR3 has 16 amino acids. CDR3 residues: CASSLGTGGYGETQYF. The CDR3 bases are TGCGCCAGCAGCCTAGGGACAGGGGGCTATGGGGAGACCCAGTACTTC.

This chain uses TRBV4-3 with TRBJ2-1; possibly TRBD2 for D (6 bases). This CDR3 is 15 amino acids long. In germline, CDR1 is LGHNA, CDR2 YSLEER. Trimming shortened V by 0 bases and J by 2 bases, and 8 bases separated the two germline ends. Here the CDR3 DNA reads TGCGCCAGCAGCCAAGAGCCGGGGGCCTACAATGAGCAGTTCTTC. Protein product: CASSQEPGAYNEQFF.

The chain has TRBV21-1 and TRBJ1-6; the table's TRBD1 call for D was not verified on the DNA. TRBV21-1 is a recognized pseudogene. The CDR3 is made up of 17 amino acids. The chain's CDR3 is CASSKPQTGGEDSPLHF. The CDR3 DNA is TGTGCCAGCAGCAAACCCCAGACAGGGGGTGAAGATTCACCCCTCCACTTT.

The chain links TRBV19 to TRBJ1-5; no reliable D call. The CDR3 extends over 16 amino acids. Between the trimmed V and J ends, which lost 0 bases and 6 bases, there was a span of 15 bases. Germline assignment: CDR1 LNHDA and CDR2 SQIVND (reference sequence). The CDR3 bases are TGTGCCAGTAGTATAGACAGTAGAGGAGGTTTTCAGCCCCAGCATTTT. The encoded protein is CASSIDSRGGFQPQHF.

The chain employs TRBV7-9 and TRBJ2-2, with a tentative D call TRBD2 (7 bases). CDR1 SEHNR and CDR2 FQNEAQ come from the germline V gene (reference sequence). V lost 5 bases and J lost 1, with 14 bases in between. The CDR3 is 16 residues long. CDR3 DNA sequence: TGTGCCAGCAGCCGACGGAGGGGGGGGAACACCGGGGAGCTGTTTTTT. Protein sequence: CASSRRRGGNTGELFF.

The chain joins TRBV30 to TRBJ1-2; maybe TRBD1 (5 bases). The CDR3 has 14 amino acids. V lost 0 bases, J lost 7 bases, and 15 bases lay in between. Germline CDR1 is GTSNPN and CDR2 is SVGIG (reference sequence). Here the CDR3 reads CAWSVLLGPGGYTF. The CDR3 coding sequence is TGTGCCTGGAGTGTATTACTGGGGCCTGGTGGCTACACCTTC.

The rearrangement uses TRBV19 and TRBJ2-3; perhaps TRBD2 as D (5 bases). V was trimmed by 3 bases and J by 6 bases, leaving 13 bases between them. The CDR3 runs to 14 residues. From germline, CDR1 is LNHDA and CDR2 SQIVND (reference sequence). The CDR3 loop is CASSISGIRDTQYF. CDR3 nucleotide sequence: TGTGCCAGTAGTATTTCCGGGATCCGGGATACGCAGTATTTT. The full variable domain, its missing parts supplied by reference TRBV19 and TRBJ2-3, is DGGITQSPKYLFRKEGQNVTLSCEQNLNHDAMYWYRQDPGQGLRLIYYSQIVNDFQKGDIAEGYSVSREKKESFPLTVTSAQKNPTAFYLCASSISGIRDTQYFGPGTRLTVL.

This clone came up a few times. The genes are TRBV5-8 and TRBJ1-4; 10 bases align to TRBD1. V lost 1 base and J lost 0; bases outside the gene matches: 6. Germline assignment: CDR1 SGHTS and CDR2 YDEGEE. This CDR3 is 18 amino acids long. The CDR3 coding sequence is TGTGCCAGCAGCTTGTTCCGGGGGACAGGGGCAACTAATGAAAAACTGTTTTTT. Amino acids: CASSLFRGTGATNEKLFF.

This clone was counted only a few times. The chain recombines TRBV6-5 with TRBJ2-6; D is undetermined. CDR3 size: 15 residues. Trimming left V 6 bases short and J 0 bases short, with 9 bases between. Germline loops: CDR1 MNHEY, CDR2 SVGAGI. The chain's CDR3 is CASRAGRSGANVLTF. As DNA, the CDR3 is TGTGCCAGCAGGGCAGGCCGCTCTGGGGCCAACGTCCTGACTTTC.

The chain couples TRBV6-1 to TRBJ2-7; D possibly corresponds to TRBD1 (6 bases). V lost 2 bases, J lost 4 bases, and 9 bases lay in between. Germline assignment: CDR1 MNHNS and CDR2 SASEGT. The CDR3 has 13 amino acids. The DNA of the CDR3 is TGTGCCAGCAGTGAAAACAGGGCGTACGAGCAGTACTTC. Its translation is CASSENRAYEQYF.

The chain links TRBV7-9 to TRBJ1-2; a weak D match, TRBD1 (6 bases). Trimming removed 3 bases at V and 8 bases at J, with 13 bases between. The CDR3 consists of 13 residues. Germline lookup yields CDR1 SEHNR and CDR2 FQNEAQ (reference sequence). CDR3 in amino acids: CASSFEQGYGYTF. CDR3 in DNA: TGTGCCAGCAGCTTCGAACAGGGCTACGGCTACACCTTC.

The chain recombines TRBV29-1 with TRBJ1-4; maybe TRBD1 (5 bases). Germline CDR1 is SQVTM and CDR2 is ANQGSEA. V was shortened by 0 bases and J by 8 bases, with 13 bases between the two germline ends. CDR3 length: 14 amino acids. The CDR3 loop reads CSVEDWGGREKLFF. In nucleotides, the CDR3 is TGCAGCGTTGAAGATTGGGGGGGTAGGGAAAAACTGTTTTTT.

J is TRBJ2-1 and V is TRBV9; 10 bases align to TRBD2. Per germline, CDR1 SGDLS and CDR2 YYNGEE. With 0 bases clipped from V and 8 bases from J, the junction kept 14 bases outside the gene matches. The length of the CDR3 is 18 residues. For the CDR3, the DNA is TGTGCCAGCAGCGTAGGAGGTAGCGGGGGGCCCCGGATGGATGAGCAGTTCTTC. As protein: CASSVGGSGGPRMDEQFF.

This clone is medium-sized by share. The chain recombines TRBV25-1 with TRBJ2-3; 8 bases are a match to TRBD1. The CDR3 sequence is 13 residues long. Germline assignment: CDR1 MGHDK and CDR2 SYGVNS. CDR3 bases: TGTGCGATCCGGGACAGGACTACAGATACGCAGTATTTT. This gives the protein CAIRDRTTDTQYF.

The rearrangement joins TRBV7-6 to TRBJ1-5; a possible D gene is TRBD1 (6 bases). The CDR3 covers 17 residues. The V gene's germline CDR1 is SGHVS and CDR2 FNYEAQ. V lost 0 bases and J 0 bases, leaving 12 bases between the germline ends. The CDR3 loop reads CASSLATGRRSNQPQHF. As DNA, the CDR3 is TGTGCCAGCAGCTTAGCCACAGGGAGACGTAGCAATCAGCCCCAGCATTTT.

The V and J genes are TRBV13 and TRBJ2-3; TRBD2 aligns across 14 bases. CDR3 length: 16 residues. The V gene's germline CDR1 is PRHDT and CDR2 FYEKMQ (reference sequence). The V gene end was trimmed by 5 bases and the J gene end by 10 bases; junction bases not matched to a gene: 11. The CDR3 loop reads CASSPSGTSGGLAQYF. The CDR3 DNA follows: TGTGCCAGCAGCCCCTCAGGGACTAGCGGGGGCCTGGCGCAGTATTTT.

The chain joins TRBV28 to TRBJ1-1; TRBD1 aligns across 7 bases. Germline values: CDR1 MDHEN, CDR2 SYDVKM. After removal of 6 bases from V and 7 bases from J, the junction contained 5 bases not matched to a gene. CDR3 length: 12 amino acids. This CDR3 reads CASSPRQGEAFF. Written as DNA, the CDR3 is TGTGCCAGCAGCCCTCGACAGGGTGAAGCTTTCTTT.

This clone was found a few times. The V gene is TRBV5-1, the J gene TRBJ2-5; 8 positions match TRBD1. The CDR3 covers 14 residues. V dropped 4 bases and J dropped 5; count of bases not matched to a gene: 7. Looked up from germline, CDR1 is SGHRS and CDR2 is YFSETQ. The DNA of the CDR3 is TGCGCCAGCAGCACAGGACAGGGCGAGGAGACCCAGTACTTC. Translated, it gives CASSTGQGEETQYF.

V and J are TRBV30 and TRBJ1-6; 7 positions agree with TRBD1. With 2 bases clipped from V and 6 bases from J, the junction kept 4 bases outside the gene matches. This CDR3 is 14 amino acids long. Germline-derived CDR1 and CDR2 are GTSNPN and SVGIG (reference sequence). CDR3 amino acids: CAWSSRGFNSPLHF. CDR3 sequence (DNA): TGTGCCTGGAGTTCCAGGGGGTTTAATTCACCCCTCCACTTT.

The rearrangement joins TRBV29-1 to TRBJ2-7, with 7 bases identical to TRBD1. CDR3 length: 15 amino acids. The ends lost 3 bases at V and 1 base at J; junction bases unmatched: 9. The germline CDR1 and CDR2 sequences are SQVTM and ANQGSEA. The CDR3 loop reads CSVDGTGVGSYEQYF. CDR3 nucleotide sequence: TGCAGCGTTGACGGCACAGGGGTTGGGTCCTACGAGCAGTACTTC.

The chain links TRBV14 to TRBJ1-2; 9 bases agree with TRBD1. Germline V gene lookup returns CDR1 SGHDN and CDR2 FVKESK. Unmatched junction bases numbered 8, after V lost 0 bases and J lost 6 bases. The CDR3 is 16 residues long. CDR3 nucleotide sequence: TGTGCCAGCAGCCAAGAGCGAAGGACAGGGGTGAATGGCTACACCTTC. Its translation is CASSQERRTGVNGYTF.

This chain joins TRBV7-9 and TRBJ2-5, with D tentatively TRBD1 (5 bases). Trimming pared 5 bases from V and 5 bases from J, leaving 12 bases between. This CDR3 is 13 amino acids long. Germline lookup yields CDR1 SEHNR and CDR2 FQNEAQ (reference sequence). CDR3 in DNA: TGTGCCAGCAGCGCCTGGGGCGGCGAGACCCAGTACTTC. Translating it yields CASSAWGGETQYF. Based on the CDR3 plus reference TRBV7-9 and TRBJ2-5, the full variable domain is DTGVSQNPRHKITKRGQNVTFRCDPISEHNRLYWYRQTLGQGPEFLTYFQNEAQLEKSRLLSDRFSAERPKGSFSTLEIQRTEQGDSAMYLCASSAWGGETQYFGPGTRLLVL.

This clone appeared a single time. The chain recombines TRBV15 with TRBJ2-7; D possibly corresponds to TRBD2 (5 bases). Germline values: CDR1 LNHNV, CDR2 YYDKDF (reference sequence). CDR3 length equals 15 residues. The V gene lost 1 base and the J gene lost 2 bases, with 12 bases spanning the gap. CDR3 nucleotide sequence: TGTGCCACCAGCAGAGGGGAGTCGGAACCCTACGAGCAGTACTTC. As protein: CATSRGESEPYEQYF.

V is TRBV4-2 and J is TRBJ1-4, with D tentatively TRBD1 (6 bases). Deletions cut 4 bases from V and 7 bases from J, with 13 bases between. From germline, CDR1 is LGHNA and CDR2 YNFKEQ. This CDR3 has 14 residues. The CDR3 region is CASSLSLGAEKLFF. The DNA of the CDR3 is TGTGCCAGCAGCCTAAGTTTGGGGGCTGAAAAACTGTTTTTT.